Reported below is one T cell receptor beta chain. In the original processing: Reference gene primer amplification gave estimated nucleated cell counts. Only in-frame clones appear in the TCRdb table, and some are missing; sequencing was by immunoSEQ multiplex PCR. V, J and clone size were drawn from that table, and D and trimming were deduced from the DNA. The sample records some 59,000 clones, more than 80% being singletons. The sample is drawn from a study of blood T cell repertoires in COVID-19. Study-wide context: Whether acute or convalescent, the COVID-19 samples came from the United States, Italy and Spain. T cells, B-cell-depleted T cells, or PBMCs provided the cDNA or gDNA that served as material.

Trimming at V came to 6 bases and at J to 4 bases, leaving 8 bases not matched to a gene. From germline, CDR1 is MNHEY and CDR2 SVGAGI. The CDR3 consists of 14 residues. Sequencing was carried out using peripheral blood. The clonotype was recovered from a woman aged 60-75 years with acute or convalescent COVID-19. The chain combines TRBV6-5 with TRBJ2-7; TRBD1 agrees at 8 bases. CDR3 protein: CASRSDREIYEQYF. CDR3 nucleotide sequence: TGTGCCAGCAGATCGGACAGGGAAATTTACGAGCAGTACTTC.